This TCR beta chain was profiled in a study of blood T cells in healthy people across ages. The germline V gene encodes CDR1 LGHNA and CDR2 YSLEER. The CDR3 is made up of 14 amino acids. V shed 1 base and J shed 4 bases, with 10 bases lying between them. A second PCR of about 7 to 11 cycles used a sample-barcoded 5' primer and a J-beta primer mix. Each cDNA molecule carried a tag from a template-switch adaptor that contained 12 random nucleotides. TCRdb ran MiXCR on the 5' RACE reads and lists one entry per CDR3 protein. The sample comprises roughly 1,100,000 distinct CDR3 sequences, 20% to 25% of which are singletons, and around 0.75% rests with the top ten. This clonotype has a handful of counts. This sample was shared with a second study, whose subject was T cells of mothers and their children. That publication notes: During the second PCR, the M1S primer introduced sample barcodes along with 2-4 random nucleotides.

The receptor comes from a girl aged 2 to 9 in good health. The chain is built from TRBV4-3 and TRBJ2-5, with D maybe TRBD1 (6 bases). The source material was blood. Written as DNA, the CDR3 is TGCGCCAGCAGCCAAGCGAGAGGGGGAGAGACCCAGTACTTC. As protein: CASSQARGGETQYF.